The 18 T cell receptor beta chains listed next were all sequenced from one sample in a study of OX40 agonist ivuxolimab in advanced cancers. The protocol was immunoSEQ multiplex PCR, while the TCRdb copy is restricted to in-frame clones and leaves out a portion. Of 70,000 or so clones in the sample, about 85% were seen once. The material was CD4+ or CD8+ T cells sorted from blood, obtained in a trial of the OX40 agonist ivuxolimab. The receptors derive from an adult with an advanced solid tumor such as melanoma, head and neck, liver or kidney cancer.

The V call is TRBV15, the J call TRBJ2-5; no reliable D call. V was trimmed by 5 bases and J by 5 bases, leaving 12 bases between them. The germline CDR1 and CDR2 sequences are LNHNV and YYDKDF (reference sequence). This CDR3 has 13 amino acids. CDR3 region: CATSLRGWETQYF. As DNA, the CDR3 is TGTGCCACCAGCCTCAGAGGATGGGAGACCCAGTACTTC.

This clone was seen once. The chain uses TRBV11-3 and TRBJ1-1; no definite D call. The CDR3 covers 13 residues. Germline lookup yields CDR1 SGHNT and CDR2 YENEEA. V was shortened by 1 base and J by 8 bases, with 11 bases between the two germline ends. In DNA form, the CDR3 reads TGTGCCAGCAGCTTAGGAGGGAGTGGCGAAGCTTTCTTT. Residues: CASSLGGSGEAFF.

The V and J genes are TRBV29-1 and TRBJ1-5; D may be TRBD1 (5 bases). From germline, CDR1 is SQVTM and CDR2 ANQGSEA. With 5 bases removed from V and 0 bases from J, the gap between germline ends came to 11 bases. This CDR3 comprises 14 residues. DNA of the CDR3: TGCAGCGTTACCGGGACGAGTAGCAATCAGCCCCAGCATTTT. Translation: CSVTGTSSNQPQHF. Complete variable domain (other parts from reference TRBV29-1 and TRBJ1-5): SAVISQKPSRDICQRGTSLTIQCQVDSQVTMMFWYRQQPGQSLTLIATANQGSEATYESGFVIDKFPISRPNLTFSTLTVSNMSPEDSSIYLCSVTGTSSNQPQHFGDGTRLSIL.

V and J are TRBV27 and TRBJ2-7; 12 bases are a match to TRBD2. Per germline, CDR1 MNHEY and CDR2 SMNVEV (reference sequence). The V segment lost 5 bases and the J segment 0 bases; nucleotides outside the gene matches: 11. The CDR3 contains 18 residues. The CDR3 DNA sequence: TGTGCCAGCAGTGGAGAGGGACTAGCGGGCCGAAGCTCCTACGAGCAGTACTTC. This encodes CASSGEGLAGRSSYEQYF.

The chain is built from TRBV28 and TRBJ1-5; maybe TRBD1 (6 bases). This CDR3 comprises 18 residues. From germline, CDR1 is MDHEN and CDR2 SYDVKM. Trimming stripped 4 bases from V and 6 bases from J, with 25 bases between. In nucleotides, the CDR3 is TGTGCCAGCAGTTCCGACCAGGGGCCGAACAGACGTAGTCAGCCCCAGCATTTT. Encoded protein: CASSSDQGPNRRSQPQHF.

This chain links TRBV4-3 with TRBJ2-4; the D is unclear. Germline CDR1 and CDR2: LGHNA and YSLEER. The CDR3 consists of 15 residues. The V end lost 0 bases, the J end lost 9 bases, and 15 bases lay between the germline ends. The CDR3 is CASSQERQARFIQYF. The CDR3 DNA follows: TGCGCCAGCAGCCAAGAGCGGCAGGCCAGGTTCATTCAGTACTTC.

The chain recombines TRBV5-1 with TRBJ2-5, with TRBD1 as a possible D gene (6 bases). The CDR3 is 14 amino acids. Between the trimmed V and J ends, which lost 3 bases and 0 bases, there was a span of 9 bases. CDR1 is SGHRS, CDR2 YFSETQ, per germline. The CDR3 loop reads CASSSGQYQETQYF. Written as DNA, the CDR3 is TGCGCCAGCAGCTCCGGACAGTACCAAGAGACCCAGTACTTC.

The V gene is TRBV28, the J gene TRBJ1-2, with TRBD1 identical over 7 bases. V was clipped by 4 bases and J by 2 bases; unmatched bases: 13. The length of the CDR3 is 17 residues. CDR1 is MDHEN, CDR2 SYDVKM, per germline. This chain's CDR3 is CASSSHFSTGRNYGYTF. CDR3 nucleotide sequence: TGTGCCAGCAGTTCCCATTTCTCGACAGGGAGGAACTATGGCTACACCTTC.

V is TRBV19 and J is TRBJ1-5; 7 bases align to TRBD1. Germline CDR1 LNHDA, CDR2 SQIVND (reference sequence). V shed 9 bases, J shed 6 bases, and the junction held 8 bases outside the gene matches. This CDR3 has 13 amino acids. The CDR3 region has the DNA TGTGCCAGCCCCCGGACAGGTCCTCAGCCCCAGCATTTT. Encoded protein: CASPRTGPQPQHF.

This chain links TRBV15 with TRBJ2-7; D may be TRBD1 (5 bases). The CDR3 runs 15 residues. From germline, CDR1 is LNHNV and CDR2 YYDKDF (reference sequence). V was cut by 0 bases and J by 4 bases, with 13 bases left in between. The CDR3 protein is CATSRDRGSEYEQYF. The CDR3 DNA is TGTGCCACCAGCAGAGATAGGGGTAGTGAATACGAGCAGTACTTC.

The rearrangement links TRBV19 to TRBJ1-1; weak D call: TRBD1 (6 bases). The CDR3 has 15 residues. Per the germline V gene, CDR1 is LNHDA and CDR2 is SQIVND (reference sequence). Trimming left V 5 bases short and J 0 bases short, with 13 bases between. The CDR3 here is CASSPDRLLNTEAFF. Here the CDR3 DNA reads TGTGCCAGTAGTCCAGACAGGCTTCTGAACACTGAAGCTTTCTTT.

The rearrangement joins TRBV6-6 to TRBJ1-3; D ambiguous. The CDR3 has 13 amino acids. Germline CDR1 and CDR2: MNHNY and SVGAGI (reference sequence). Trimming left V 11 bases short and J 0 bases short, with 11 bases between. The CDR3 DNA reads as TGTGCCGCGAGCACCGGCTCTGGAAACACCATATATTTT. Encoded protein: CAASTGSGNTIYF.

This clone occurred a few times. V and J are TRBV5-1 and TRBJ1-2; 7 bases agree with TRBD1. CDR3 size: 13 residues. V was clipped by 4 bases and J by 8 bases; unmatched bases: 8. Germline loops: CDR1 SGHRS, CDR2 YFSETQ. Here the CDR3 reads CASSQQTGRGYTF. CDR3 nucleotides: TGCGCCAGCAGCCAACAGACAGGGCGCGGCTACACCTTC.

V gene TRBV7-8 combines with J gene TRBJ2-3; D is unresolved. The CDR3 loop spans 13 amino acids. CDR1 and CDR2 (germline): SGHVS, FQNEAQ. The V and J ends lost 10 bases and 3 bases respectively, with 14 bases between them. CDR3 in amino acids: CATDPQATDTQYF. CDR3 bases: TGTGCCACGGACCCCCAGGCGACAGATACGCAGTATTTT.

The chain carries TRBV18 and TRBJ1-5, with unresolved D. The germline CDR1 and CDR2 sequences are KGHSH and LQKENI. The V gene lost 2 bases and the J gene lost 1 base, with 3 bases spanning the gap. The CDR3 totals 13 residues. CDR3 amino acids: CASSPVSNQPQHF. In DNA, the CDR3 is TGTGCCAGCTCACCAGTGAGCAATCAGCCCCAGCATTTT.

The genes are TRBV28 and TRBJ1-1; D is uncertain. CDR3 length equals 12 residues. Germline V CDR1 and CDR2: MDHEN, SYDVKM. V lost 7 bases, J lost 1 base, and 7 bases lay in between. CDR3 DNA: TGTGCCAGCAAATCGCCGAACACTGAAGCTTTCTTT. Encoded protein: CASKSPNTEAFF.

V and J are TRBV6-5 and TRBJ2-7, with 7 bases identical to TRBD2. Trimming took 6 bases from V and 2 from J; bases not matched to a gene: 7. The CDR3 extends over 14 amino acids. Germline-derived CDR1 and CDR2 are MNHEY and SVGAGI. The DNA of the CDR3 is TGTGCCAGCAGCGCAAGAAGCGGGGCCTACGAGCAGTACTTC. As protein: CASSARSGAYEQYF.

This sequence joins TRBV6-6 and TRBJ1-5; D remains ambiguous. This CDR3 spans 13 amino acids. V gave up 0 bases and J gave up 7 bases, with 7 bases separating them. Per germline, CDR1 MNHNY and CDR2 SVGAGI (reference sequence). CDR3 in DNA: TGTGCCAGCAGTTACTCGTTTGACCAGCCCCAGCATTTT. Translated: CASSYSFDQPQHF.